Detailed here is one T cell receptor beta chain. Its antigen remains unidentified. Only in-frame clones appear in the TCRdb table, and some are missing; sequencing was by immunoSEQ multiplex PCR. The sample shows about 54,000 clones, 84% of them seen only once. This CDR3 has 12 amino acids. CDR1 is SQVTM, CDR2 ANQGSEA, per germline. Trimming removed 3 bases from V and 4 bases from J, with 9 bases in between. The sample comes from a study of OX40 agonist ivuxolimab in advanced cancers. In the study overall: A diagnosis of hepatocellular carcinoma, melanoma, renal cell or head and neck cancer was present in dose-escalation patients. Earlier anti-PD-1, anti-PD-L1 or anti-CTLA-4 therapy was permitted; roughly 40% had received some. Of mixed ages from roughly 23 to 80 and averaging about 56 years, the group was roughly 85% male.

Overall study findings and caveats: In a subset of nonresponders, normalized T-cell clonal expansion was also low.

This chain joins TRBV29-1 and TRBJ1-2; D remains unclear. This receptor was identified in an adult with an advanced solid tumor such as melanoma, head and neck, liver or kidney cancer. The source material was CD4+ or CD8+ T cells sorted from blood, sampled in a trial of the OX40 agonist ivuxolimab. The CDR3 loop is CSVDGGFYGYTF. The CDR3 DNA sequence: TGCAGCGTTGATGGCGGATTCTATGGCTACACCTTC.